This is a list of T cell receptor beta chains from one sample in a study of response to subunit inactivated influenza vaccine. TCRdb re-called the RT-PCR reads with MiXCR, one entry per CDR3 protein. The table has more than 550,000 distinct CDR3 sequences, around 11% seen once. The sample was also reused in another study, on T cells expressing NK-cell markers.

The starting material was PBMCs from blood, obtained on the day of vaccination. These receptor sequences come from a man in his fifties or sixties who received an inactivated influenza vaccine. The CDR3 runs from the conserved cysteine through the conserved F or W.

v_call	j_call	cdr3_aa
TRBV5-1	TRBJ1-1	CASLGTTEAFF
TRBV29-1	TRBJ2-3	CSVNTQGWDTQYF
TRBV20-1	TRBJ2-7	CSAIPETGIYEQYF
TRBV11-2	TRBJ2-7	CASSPTAHEQYF
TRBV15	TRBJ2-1	CATSRVVLAGGREQFF
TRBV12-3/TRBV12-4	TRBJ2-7	CASSLGTGQASEQYF
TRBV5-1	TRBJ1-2	CASSLGRTDFNGYTF
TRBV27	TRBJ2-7	CASSFDGDSYEQYF
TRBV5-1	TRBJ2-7	CASSLPPSTEQYF
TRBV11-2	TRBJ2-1	CASSLRLADYLSYNEQFF
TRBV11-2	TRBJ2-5	CASSSGLAKETQYF
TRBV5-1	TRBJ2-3	CASSASGDSTDTQYF
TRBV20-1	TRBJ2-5	CSATGTILQETQYF
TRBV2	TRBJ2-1	CASSGTSGSYEQFF
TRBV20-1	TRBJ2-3	CSASLRAGSLDTQYF
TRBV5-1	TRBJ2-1	CASRQGIIAYNEQFF
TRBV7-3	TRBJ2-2	CASSPKGTLSLGGGTGELFF
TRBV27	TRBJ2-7	CASSPRDRPSDEQYF
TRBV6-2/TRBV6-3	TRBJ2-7	CASRPSGDTYEQYF
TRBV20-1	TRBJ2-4	CSAPRGGAVQRAKNIQYF
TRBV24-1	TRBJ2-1	CATSDRLGRPREFF
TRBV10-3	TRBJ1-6	CATRTDSYNSPLHF
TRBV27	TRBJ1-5	CASSLSAGGNQPQHF
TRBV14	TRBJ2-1	CASSQVGGSEQFF
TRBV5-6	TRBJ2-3	CASSWTSTDTQYF
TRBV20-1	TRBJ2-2	CSARRLPGAGELFF
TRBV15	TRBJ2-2	CATSRGGRGLSTGELFF